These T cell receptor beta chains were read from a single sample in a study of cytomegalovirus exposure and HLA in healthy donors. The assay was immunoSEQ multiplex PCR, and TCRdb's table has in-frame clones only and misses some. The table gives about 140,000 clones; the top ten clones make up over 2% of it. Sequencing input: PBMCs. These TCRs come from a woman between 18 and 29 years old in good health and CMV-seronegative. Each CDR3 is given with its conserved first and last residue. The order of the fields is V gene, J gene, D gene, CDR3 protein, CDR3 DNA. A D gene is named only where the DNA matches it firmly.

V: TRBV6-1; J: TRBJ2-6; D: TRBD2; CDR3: CATPGGPGANVLTF; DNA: TGTGCCACTCCGGGGGGACCTGGGGCCAACGTCCTGACTTTC
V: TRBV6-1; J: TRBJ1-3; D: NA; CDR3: CASSEGHTSFSGNTIYF; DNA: TGTGCCAGCAGTGAAGGCCACACCTCTTTCTCTGGAAACACCATATATTTT
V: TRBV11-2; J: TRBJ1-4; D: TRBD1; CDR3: CASSLVTGGSEKLFF; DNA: TGTGCCAGCAGCTTAGTCACAGGGGGTAGTGAAAAACTGTTTTTT
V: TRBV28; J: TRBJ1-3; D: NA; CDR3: CASSGQSGNTIYF; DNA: TGTGCCAGCAGCGGACAGTCTGGAAACACCATATATTTT
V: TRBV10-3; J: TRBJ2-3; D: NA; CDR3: CAISGSTSTDTQYF; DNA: TGTGCCATCAGTGGTAGCACTAGCACAGATACGCAGTATTTT
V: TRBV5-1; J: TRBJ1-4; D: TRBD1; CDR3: CASSLTGETTNEKLFF; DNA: TGCGCCAGCAGCCTGACAGGGGAAACGACTAATGAAAAACTGTTTTTT
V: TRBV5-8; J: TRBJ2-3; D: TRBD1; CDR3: CASSWQGQGGDTQYF; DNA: TGTGCCAGCAGCTGGCAGGGACAGGGAGGTGATACGCAGTATTTT
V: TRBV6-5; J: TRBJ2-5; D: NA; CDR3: CASSRARGETQYF; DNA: TGTGCCAGCAGCAGGGCCCGGGGGGAGACCCAGTACTTC
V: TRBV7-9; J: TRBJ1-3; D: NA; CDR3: CASSSQGGSTIYF; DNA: TGTGCCAGCAGCTCGCAGGGAGGGAGCACCATATATTTT
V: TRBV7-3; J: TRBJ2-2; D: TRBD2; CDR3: CASSPSGSFSGELFF; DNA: TGTGCCAGCAGCCCTAGCGGGAGTTTTAGCGGGGAGCTGTTTTTT
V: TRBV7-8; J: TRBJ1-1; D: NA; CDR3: CASSLGGGGNTEAFF; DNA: TGTGCCAGCAGCTTAGGGGGAGGCGGGAACACTGAAGCTTTCTTT
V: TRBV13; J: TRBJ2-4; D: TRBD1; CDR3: CASSYRGQNIQYF; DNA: TGTGCCAGCAGCTACAGGGGGCAAAACATTCAGTACTTC
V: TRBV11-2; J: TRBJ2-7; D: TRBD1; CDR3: CASSLGTGSAYEQYF; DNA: TGTGCCAGCAGCCTGGGGACAGGGAGCGCCTACGAGCAGTACTTC
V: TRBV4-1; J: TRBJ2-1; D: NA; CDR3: CASSQLRLAIYNEQFF; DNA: TGCGCCAGCAGCCAACTCCGGCTAGCGATTTACAATGAGCAGTTCTTC
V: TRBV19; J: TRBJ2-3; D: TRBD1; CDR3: CASSPTGQFKSTDTQYF; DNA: TGTGCCAGTAGTCCCACGGGACAGTTCAAGAGCACAGATACGCAGTATTTT
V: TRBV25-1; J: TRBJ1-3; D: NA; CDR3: CASSDMSSGNTIYF; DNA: TGTGCCAGCAGTGACATGAGCTCTGGAAACACCATATATTTT
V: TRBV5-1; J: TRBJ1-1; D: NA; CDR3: CASGFTGPTEAFF; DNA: TGCGCCAGCGGCTTCACAGGGCCCACTGAAGCTTTCTTT
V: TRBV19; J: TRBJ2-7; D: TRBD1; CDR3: CASSPGTGIYEQYF; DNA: TGTGCCAGCAGCCCCGGGACAGGGATCTACGAGCAGTACTTC
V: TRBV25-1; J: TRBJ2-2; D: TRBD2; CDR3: CASSERTSKGASGELFF; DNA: TGTGCCAGCAGTGAAAGGACTAGCAAAGGCGCTTCCGGGGAGCTGTTTTTT
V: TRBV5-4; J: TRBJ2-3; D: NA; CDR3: CASSFGESDTQYF; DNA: TGTGCCAGCAGCTTCGGGGAATCAGATACGCAGTATTTT
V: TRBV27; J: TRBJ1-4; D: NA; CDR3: CASSLYGTNEKLFF; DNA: TGTGCCAGCAGTTTATATGGCACTAATGAAAAACTGTTTTTT
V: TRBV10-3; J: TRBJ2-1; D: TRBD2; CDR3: CAIRGLAANEQFF; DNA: TGTGCCATCAGGGGACTAGCGGCTAATGAGCAGTTCTTC
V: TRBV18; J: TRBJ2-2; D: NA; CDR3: CASSPTGSNTGELFF; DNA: TGTGCCAGCTCACCGACTGGCTCCAACACCGGGGAGCTGTTTTTT
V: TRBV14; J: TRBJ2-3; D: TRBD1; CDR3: CASSQGQDRLGLFTDTQYF; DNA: TGTGCCAGCAGCCAAGGTCAGGACAGGTTGGGATTGTTCACAGATACGCAGTATTTT
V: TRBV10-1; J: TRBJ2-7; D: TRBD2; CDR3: CASSESRVAGVYEQYF; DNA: TGCGCCAGCAGTGAGTCCCGGGTAGCGGGAGTCTACGAGCAGTACTTC
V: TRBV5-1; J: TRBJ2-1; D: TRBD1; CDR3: CASSRDRGYNEQFF; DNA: TGCGCCAGCAGCCGGGACAGGGGCTACAATGAGCAGTTCTTC
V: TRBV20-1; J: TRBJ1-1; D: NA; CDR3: CSASDRRAFF; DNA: TGCAGTGCTAGCGACCGGCGGGCTTTCTTT
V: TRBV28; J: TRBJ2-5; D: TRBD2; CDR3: CASRYGLARQETQYF; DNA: TGTGCCAGCAGGTACGGACTAGCAAGGCAAGAGACCCAGTACTTC
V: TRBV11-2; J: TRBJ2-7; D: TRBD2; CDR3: CASSFRLAGELYEQYF; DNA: TGTGCCAGCAGCTTCCGACTAGCGGGAGAGTTGTACGAGCAGTACTTC
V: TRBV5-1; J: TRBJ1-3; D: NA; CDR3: CASSLGTGTGNTIYF; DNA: TGCGCCAGCAGCTTGGGTACAGGGACTGGAAACACCATATATTTT
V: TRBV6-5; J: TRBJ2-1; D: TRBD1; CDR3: CASSWTGTGAEQFF; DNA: TGTGCCAGCAGCTGGACTGGGACAGGGGCTGAGCAGTTCTTC
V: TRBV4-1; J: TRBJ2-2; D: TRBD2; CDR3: CASSQAIPGLAKANTGELFF; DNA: TGCGCCAGCAGCCAAGCCATCCCGGGACTAGCGAAAGCGAACACCGGGGAGCTGTTTTTT
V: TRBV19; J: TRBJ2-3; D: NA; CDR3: CASSTYGGEAQYF; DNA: TGTGCCAGTAGTACCTACGGAGGAGAGGCGCAGTATTTT
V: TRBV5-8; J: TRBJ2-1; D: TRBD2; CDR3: CASSLSSGSYNEQFF; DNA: TGTGCCAGCAGCTTATCCAGCGGGAGCTACAATGAGCAGTTCTTC
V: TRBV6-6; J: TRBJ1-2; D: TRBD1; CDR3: CASSLDRDDGYTF; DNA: TGTGCCAGCAGTCTTGACAGGGACGATGGCTACACCTTC
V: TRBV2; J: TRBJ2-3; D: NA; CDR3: CASSEVGDSGGTDTQYF; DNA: TGTGCCAGCAGTGAAGTCGGGGATAGCGGAGGCACAGATACGCAGTATTTT
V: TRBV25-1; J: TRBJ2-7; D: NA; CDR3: CASTGEYF; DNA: TGTGCCAGCACCGGGGAGTACTTC
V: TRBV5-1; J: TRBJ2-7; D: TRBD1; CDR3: CASSLAPGQGGYSYEQYF; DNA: TGCGCCAGCAGCTTGGCGCCGGGACAGGGGGGGTACTCCTACGAGCAGTACTTC
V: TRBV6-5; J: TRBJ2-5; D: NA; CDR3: CASSLSRGGGETQYF; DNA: TGTGCCAGCTCGCTCTCCCGTGGGGGCGGAGAGACCCAGTACTTC
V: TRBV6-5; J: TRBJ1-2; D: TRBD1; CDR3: CASSLEQGLTNYGYTF; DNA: TGTGCCAGCAGTTTGGAACAGGGGCTAACTAACTATGGCTACACCTTC
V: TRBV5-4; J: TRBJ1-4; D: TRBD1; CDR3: CASSAYRGEKLFF; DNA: TGTGCCAGCAGCGCATACAGGGGTGAAAAACTGTTTTTT
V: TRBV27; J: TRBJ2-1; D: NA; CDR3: CASRQTTGRSDNEQFF; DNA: TGTGCCAGCAGACAAACGACAGGGAGGTCGGACAATGAGCAGTTCTTC
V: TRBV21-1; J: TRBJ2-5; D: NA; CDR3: CASSNSRTVRGETQYF; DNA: TGTGCCAGCAGCAACTCTAGGACAGTCAGAGGAGAGACCCAGTACTTC